Included here is one T cell receptor beta chain sequence, with context. As yet, its antigen is unknown. RNA amounts of about 0.5 to 1 ug underwent reverse transcription with random hexamers. TCRdb independently ran MiXCR on the immunoSEQ multiplex PCR reads; one entry per CDR3 protein. The sample lists 240,000 or so distinct CDR3 sequences, roughly 95% seen once, with under 0.12% in the top ten. The data were taken from a study of CD8 T cells in Susac syndrome. Overall study results and limits: Clonal expansion did not appear in Susac syndrome CD4+ T cell repertoires.

Germline CDR1 SGHTA, CDR2 FQGNSA. The V end was cut by 5 bases, the J end by 11 bases, with 13 bases between. The CDR3 totals 12 residues. The receptor's source is a human donor with Susac syndrome. V and J are TRBV7-2 and TRBJ1-5, with a possible D match to TRBD1 (5 bases). The sample consisted of CD4+ T cells from PBMCs. CDR3 region: CASSPAGGSQHF. CDR3 DNA: TGTGCCAGCAGCCCCGCCGGGGGGTCCCAGCATTTT.